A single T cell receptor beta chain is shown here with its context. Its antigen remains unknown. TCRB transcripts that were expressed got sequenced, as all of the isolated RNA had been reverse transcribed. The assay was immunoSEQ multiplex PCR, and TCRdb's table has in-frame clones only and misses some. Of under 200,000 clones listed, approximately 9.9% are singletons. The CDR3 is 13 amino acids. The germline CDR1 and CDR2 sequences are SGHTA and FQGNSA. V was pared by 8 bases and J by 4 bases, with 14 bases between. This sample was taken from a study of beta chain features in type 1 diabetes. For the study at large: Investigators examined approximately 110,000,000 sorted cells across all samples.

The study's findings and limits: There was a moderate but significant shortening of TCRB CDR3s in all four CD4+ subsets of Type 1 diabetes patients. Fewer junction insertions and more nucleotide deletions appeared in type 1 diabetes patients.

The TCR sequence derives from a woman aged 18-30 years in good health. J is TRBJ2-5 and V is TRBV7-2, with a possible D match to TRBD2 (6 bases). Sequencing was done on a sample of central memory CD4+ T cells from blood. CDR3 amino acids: CASGLGGGETQYF. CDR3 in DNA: TGTGCCAGCGGTCTGGGAGGCGGAGAGACCCAGTACTTC. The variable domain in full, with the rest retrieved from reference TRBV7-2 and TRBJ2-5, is GAGVSQSPSNKVTEKGKDVELRCDPISGHTALYWYRQSLGQGLEFLIYFQGNSAPDKSGLPSDRFSAERTGGSVSTLTIQRTQQEDSAVYLCASGLGGGETQYFGPGTRLLVL.